This is a list of T cell receptor beta chains from one sample in a study of shared clonotypes between healthy human individuals. The protocol was immunoSEQ multiplex PCR, while the TCRdb copy is restricted to in-frame clones and leaves out a portion. This sample has about 2,100,000 clones; just over 90% occur once, and the top ten carry about 1.8%. The sequencing input was naive CD8+ T cells from PBMCs. Receptors were obtained from a man younger than 30 in good health. Some clones in this sample may be carry-over from other donors' samples. Both conserved end residues are part of each CDR3. The D gene is left open where the match is weak. Clone size is given for some rows only: seen once, a few or many times, or a class if the clone is expanded.

cdr3_aa cdr3_nt clone_size d_call j_call v_call
CSGGTGARNTEAFF TGCAGCGGGGGGACAGGAGCGAGGAACACTGAAGCTTTCTTT . TRBD1 TRBJ1-1 TRBV29-1
CASSLGPGQGFHETQYF TGTGCCAGCAGCTTAGGACCGGGACAGGGGTTTCACGAGACCCAGTACTTC . TRBD1 TRBJ2-5 TRBV11-2
CASSPRTDTQYF TGTGCCAGCAGTCCCCGCACAGATACGCAGTATTTT . . TRBJ2-3 TRBV28
CAISARKDGDGQYF TGTGCCATCAGTGCGAGAAAGGATGGTGACGGGCAGTACTTC . . TRBJ2-7 TRBV10-3
CSVVSSGQGIREQYF TGCAGCGTTGTGAGCTCGGGACAGGGGATTCGCGAGCAGTACTTC . TRBD1 TRBJ2-7 TRBV29-1
CASSLRGSYEQYF TGTGCCAGCAGCCTAAGGGGCTCCTACGAGCAGTACTTC . . TRBJ2-7 TRBV28
CASSLDRGDEKLFF TGTGCCAGCAGCCTGGACAGGGGCGATGAAAAACTGTTTTTT few TRBD1 TRBJ1-4 TRBV6-5
CASSPTPGYGYTF TGTGCCAGCAGCCCAACTCCGGGCTATGGCTACACCTTC once . TRBJ1-2 TRBV27
CASSGSGGYQKLFF TGTGCCAGCAGCGGCAGTGGAGGGTACCAAAAACTGTTTTTT . . TRBJ1-4 TRBV9
CATSREGGPLHF TGTGCCACCAGCAGAGAGGGCGGGCCCCTCCACTTT . . TRBJ1-6 TRBV15
CAIRVWTPSGNTIYF TGTGCCATCAGGGTCTGGACACCCTCTGGAAACACCATATATTTT . . TRBJ1-3 TRBV10-3
CASSHGNPGELFF TGCGCCAGCAGCCACGGGAATCCCGGGGAGCTGTTTTTT . . TRBJ2-2 TRBV4-3
CASSPRSETQYF TGTGCCAGCAGCCCACGTTCCGAGACCCAGTACTTC . . TRBJ2-5 TRBV7-2
CAFRTGSTDTQYF TGTGCCTTCAGAACAGGAAGCACAGATACGCAGTATTTT . . TRBJ2-3 TRBV30
CASSGLVGYEQYF TGTGCCAGCAGTGGTCTAGTCGGCTACGAGCAGTACTTC . . TRBJ2-7 TRBV28
CASRYGTSGRSYQETQYF TGTGCCAGCAGATACGGGACTAGCGGGAGGAGCTACCAAGAGACCCAGTACTTC . TRBD2 TRBJ2-5 TRBV28
CASSLAEGAGIAPGLGYEQYF TGTGCCAGCAGCTTAGCCGAAGGGGCAGGGATAGCACCTGGATTGGGCTACGAGCAGTACTTC . . TRBJ2-7 TRBV7-8
CAITGVGAGPHEQYF TGTGCCATCACCGGCGTCGGGGCCGGTCCTCACGAGCAGTACTTC once . TRBJ2-7 TRBV10-3
CASSEAGYEQYF TGTGCCAGCAGCGAGGCAGGGTACGAGCAGTACTTC . . TRBJ2-7 TRBV11-2
CASSLGRAEDNEQFF TGTGCCAGCAGCCTCGGGAGGGCCGAGGACAATGAGCAGTTCTTC . TRBD2 TRBJ2-1 TRBV7-9
CASSDLGAGEQFF TGTGCCAGCAGTGACTTGGGGGCTGGTGAGCAGTTCTTC . . TRBJ2-1 TRBV6-4
CASSLVTFGSPGWEQFF TGTGCCAGCAGCTTAGTGACCTTTGGATCCCCGGGGTGGGAGCAGTTCTTC . . TRBJ2-1 TRBV7-2
CASSFSSGYEQYF TGTGCCAGCAGCTTTTCTAGCGGCTACGAGCAGTACTTC . TRBD2 TRBJ2-7 TRBV5-6
CASSLGGYNEQFF TGCGCCAGCAGCTTGGGAGGCTACAATGAGCAGTTCTTC . . TRBJ2-1 TRBV5-1
CASSLPGRGGGFF TGTGCCAGCAGCTTACCGGGCCGCGGAGGAGGGTTTTTT few . TRBJ2-2 TRBV7-9
CASSPSGAGPHEQYF TGTGCCAGCAGTCCCTCCGGGGCAGGGCCCCACGAGCAGTACTTC . . TRBJ2-7 TRBV28
CASSPLAGGPPDTQYF TGTGCCAGCAGCCCTTTAGCGGGAGGGCCTCCAGATACGCAGTATTTT . TRBD2 TRBJ2-3 TRBV7-3